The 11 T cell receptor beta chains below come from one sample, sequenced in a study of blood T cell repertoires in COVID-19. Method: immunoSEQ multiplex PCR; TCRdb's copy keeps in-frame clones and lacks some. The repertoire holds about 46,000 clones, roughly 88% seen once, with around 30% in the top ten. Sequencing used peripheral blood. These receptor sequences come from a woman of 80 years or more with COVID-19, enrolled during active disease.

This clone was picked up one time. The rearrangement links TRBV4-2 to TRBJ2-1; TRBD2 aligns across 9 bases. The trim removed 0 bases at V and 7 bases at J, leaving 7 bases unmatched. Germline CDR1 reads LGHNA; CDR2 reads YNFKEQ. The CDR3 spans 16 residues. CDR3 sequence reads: CASSQDIAGALNEQFF. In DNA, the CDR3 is TGTGCCAGCAGCCAAGATATAGCGGGAGCGTTGAATGAGCAGTTCTTC.

CDR3 DNA sequence: TGTGCCAGCTCACCCCAGGAAACAGCTAACTATGGCTACACCTTC. Encoded protein: CASSPQETANYGYTF. V usage is TRBV18 and J usage is TRBJ1-2; D unclear. There are 15 residues in the CDR3. Germline lookup yields CDR1 KGHSH and CDR2 LQKENI. Trimming left V 3 bases short and J 0 bases short, with 11 bases between.

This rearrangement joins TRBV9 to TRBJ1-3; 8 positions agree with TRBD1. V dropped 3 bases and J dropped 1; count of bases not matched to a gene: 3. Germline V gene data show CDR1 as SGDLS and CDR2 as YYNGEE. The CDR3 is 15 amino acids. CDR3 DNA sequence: TGTGCCAGCAGCGCTACAGGGGGATCTGGAAACACCATATATTTT. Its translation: CASSATGGSGNTIYF.

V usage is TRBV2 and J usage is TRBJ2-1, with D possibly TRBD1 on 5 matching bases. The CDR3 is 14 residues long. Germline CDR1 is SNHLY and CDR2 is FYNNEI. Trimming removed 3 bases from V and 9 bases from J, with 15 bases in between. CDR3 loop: CASSDRGRGIEQFF. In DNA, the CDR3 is TGTGCCAGCAGTGATAGGGGCAGAGGTATTGAGCAGTTCTTC.

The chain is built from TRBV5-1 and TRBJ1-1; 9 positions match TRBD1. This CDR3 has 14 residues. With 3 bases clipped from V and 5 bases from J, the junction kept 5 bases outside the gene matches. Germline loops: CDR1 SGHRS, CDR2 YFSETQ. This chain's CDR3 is CASSSDRGETEAFF. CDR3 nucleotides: TGCGCCAGCAGCTCGGACAGGGGTGAGACTGAAGCTTTCTTT.

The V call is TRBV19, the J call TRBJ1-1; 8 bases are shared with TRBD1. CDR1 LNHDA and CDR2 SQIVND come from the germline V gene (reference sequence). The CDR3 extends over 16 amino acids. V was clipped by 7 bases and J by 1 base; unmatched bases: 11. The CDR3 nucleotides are TGTGCCAGTATGGGCACAGGGGGATCAGGGAACACTGAAGCTTTCTTT. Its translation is CASMGTGGSGNTEAFF.

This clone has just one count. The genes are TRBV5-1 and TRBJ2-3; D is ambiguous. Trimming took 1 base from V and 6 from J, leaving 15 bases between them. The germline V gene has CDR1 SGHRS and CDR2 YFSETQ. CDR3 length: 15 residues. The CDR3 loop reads CASSLSGDLADTQYF. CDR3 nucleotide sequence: TGCGCCAGCAGCTTGTCCGGCGACTTGGCGGATACGCAGTATTTT.

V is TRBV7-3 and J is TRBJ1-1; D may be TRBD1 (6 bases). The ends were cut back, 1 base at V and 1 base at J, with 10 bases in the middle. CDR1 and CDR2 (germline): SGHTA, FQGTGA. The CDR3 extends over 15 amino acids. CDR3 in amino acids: CASSLMGAGNTEAFF. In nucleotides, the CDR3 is TGTGCCAGCAGCTTAATGGGGGCCGGGAACACTGAAGCTTTCTTT.

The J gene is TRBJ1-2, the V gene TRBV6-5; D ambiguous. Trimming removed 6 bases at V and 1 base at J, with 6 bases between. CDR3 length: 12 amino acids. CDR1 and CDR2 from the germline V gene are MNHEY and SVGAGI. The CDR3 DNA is TGTGCCAGCAGGGAGGGTAACTATGGCTACACCTTC. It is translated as CASREGNYGYTF.

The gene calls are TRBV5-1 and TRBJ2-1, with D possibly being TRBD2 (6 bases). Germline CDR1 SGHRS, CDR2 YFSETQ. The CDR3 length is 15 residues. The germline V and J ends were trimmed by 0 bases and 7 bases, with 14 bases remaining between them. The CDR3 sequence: CASSLVFAGPNEQFF. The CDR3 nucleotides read TGCGCCAGCAGCTTGGTCTTTGCGGGACCTAATGAGCAGTTCTTC. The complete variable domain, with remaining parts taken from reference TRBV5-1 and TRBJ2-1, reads KAGVTQTPRYLIKTRGQQVTLSCSPISGHRSVSWYQQTPGQGLQFLFEYFSETQRNKGNFPGRFSGRQFSNSRSEMNVSTLELGDSALYLCASSLVFAGPNEQFFGPGTRLTVL.

CDR3 residues: CASTRGQRTYEQYF. The CDR3 region has the DNA TGTGCCAGCACTAGGGGACAGCGTACCTACGAGCAGTACTTC. The V gene is TRBV2, the J gene TRBJ2-7; 7 positions match TRBD1. V trimming: 7 bases; J trimming: 2 bases; junction bases outside the gene matches: 8. The CDR3 sequence is 14 residues long. The germline CDR1 and CDR2 sequences are SNHLY and FYNNEI.